The 17 T cell receptor beta chains listed next were all sequenced from one sample in a study of Ad26.COV2.S vaccination and SARS-CoV-2 variants (dated by TCRdb to the early 2020s). The method behind the library was the immunoSEQ multiplex PCR assay. What TCRdb holds here is the immuneACCESS table cut down to in-frame rearrangements. Part of the clones is not present; checked against another copy, under half of the missing clones reflect an unresolved V gene, and the others are unexplained. Counted in this sample were about 420,000 clones; approximately 90% of them appeared once. The ten biggest clones cover 3.6% of the sample. The treatment or condition label corresponds to: some 20 received Ad26.COV2.S at low or high dose, single or two shots; 5 received placebo; per-sample allocation not given. For vaccine and placebo recipients, repertoires were sequenced using samples collected on day 63 after the first injection.

This specimen was peripheral blood, taken in a trial of Ad26.COV2.S vaccine versus placebo. The receptors shown here come from a person between 18 and 59 years old who received the Ad26.COV2.S COVID-19 vaccine or a placebo.

The CDR3 is CASSEAVRSNQPQHF. CDR3 nucleotide sequence: TGTGCCAGCAGTGAAGCGGTAAGGTCCAATCAGCCCCAGCATTTT. The chain combines TRBV6-1 with TRBJ1-5, with D hard to call. Per germline, CDR1 MNHNS and CDR2 SASEGT. Trimming took off 0 bases at V and 3 bases at J, with 9 bases between the two ends. The CDR3 extends over 15 amino acids.

The chain links TRBV5-8 to TRBJ1-2; 9 bases map to TRBD1. Germline CDR1 SGHTS, CDR2 YDEGEE. The J segment lost 4 bases and the V segment lost 0 bases, leaving 13 bases of the junction unmatched. This CDR3 has 18 amino acids. The CDR3 here is CASSLVFLRTGGVYGYTF. DNA of the CDR3: TGTGCCAGCAGCTTGGTATTCCTCCGCACAGGGGGCGTCTATGGCTACACCTTC.

V usage is TRBV28 and J usage is TRBJ1-2; D not resolved. Germline-derived CDR1 and CDR2 are MDHEN and SYDVKM. V was pared by 5 bases and J by 4 bases, with 8 bases between. The CDR3 loop spans 12 amino acids. As DNA, the CDR3 is TGTGCCAGCAGTGCGCACAGCTATGGCTACACCTTC. Translated, it gives CASSAHSYGYTF.

This chain links TRBV28 with TRBJ1-6, with a possible D match to TRBD1 (5 bases). CDR3 size: 16 residues. Germline CDR1 is MDHEN and CDR2 is SYDVKM. V lost 6 bases, J lost 5 bases, and 17 bases lay in between. The CDR3 DNA sequence: TGTGCCAGCAGCTTAGCCGGGGGGGAGAATAATTCACCCCTCCACTTT. As protein: CASSLAGGENNSPLHF.

This chain connects TRBV24-1 to TRBJ2-1; D tentatively fits TRBD1 or TRBD2 (5 bases each). Germline assignment: CDR1 KGHDR and CDR2 SFDVKD. The CDR3 runs to 16 residues. The V gene lost 1 base and the J gene lost 6 bases, with 15 bases spanning the gap. This CDR3 reads CATSDFRGWELNEQFF. The CDR3 coding sequence is TGTGCCACCAGTGATTTTAGGGGCTGGGAGCTCAATGAGCAGTTCTTC.

This clone was recorded a few times. CDR3 bases: TGTGCCAGCAGATCTCCGGGACAGGGAGCGCAGGGGCAGTACTTC. This encodes CASRSPGQGAQGQYF. This chain links TRBV28 with TRBJ2-7; 9 bases are a match to TRBD1. CDR1 MDHEN and CDR2 SYDVKM come from the germline V gene. The CDR3 totals 15 residues. The ends lost 6 bases at V and 9 bases at J; junction bases unmatched: 15.

The chain links TRBV24-1 to TRBJ2-7; D is possibly TRBD1 (5 bases). V gave up 4 bases and J gave up 2 bases, with 5 bases separating them. The CDR3 runs to 12 residues. CDR1 and CDR2 (germline): KGHDR, SFDVKD. The CDR3 spells CATSEGPYEQYF. In DNA, the CDR3 is TGTGCCACCAGTGAGGGGCCCTACGAGCAGTACTTC.

The V gene is TRBV27, the J gene TRBJ2-7; 9 bases map to TRBD2. After removal of 6 bases from V and 5 bases from J, the junction contained 17 bases not matched to a gene. The CDR3 loop spans 17 amino acids. Germline V gene data show CDR1 as MNHEY and CDR2 as SMNVEV (reference sequence). In DNA, the CDR3 is TGTGCCAGCAGACCTAAGGGTGATAGCGGGGGACCAAACGAGCAGTACTTC. This sequence encodes CASRPKGDSGGPNEQYF.

The rearrangement joins TRBV4-3 to TRBJ1-1, with no clear D. Looked up from germline, CDR1 is LGHNA and CDR2 is YSLEER. V shed 1 base and J shed 8 bases, with 17 bases lying between them. This CDR3 comprises 15 residues. In nucleotides, the CDR3 is TGCGCCAGCAGCCAAGTAGTGACCGCCTCGGCGGAAGCTTTCTTT. Translation: CASSQVVTASAEAFF.

About this clone: In the same sample, other DNA sequences code for this CDR3. The chain employs TRBV28 and TRBJ1-4, with 9 bases identical to TRBD1. Trimming removed 3 bases from V and 8 bases from J; junction bases left unmatched: 4. The V gene's germline CDR1 is MDHEN and CDR2 SYDVKM. This CDR3 is built from 14 residues. The DNA for the CDR3 is TGTGCCAGCAGTTTGGACAGGGGTCGCGAAAAACTGTTTTTT. Amino acid sequence: CASSLDRGREKLFF.

The chain couples TRBV5-5 to TRBJ1-5, with 8 bases lining up with TRBD1. The germline V gene has CDR1 SGHKS and CDR2 YYEKEE (reference sequence). CDR3 length equals 15 residues. J lost 5 bases, V lost 3 bases, and 7 bases had no gene match. Here the CDR3 DNA reads TGTGCCAGCAGCTCAGGACAGGGTGGGTATCAGCCCCAGCATTTT. It yields the protein CASSSGQGGYQPQHF. The full variable domain, rest sourced from reference TRBV5-5 and TRBJ1-5, is DAGVTQSPTHLIKTRGQQVTLRCSPISGHKSVSWYQQVLGQGPQFIFQYYEKEERGRGNFPDRFSARQFPNYSSELNVNALLLGDSALYLCASSSGQGGYQPQHFGDGTRLSIL.

The chain couples TRBV27 to TRBJ1-2, with D possibly matching TRBD1 (6 bases). The CDR3 is 14 amino acids. Germline V gene data show CDR1 as MNHEY and CDR2 as SMNVEV (reference sequence). V gave up 5 bases and J gave up 4 bases, with 14 bases separating them. CDR3 residues: CASSRGGSAYGYTF. The CDR3 coding sequence is TGTGCCAGCAGTAGGGGGGGCTCGGCCTATGGCTACACCTTC.

The J gene is TRBJ1-1, the V gene TRBV19, with D uncertain. The germline V gene has CDR1 LNHDA and CDR2 SQIVND (reference sequence). The ends were cut back, 4 bases at V and 1 base at J, with 7 bases in the middle. The CDR3 has 13 residues. This CDR3 reads CASSKSANTEAFF. CDR3 bases: TGTGCCAGTAGTAAATCGGCGAACACTGAAGCTTTCTTT.

J is TRBJ2-2 and V is TRBV30, with D unresolved. The CDR3 has 11 amino acids. Germline V lookup: CDR1 GTSNPN, CDR2 SVGIG (reference sequence). The V end lost 3 bases, the J end lost 7 bases, and 6 bases lay between the germline ends. The CDR3 DNA follows: TGTGCCTGGAGGCTTGGCGGGGAGCTGTTTTTT. The encoded protein is CAWRLGGELFF.

The chain recombines TRBV29-1 with TRBJ2-5; TRBD1 might be the D (5 bases). The CDR3 length is 12 residues. The germline V gene encodes CDR1 SQVTM and CDR2 ANQGSEA. V was pared by 4 bases and J by 5 bases, with 11 bases between. The CDR3 bases are TGCAGCGTTGCCAGGGTAGGGGAGACCCAGTACTTC. It is translated as CSVARVGETQYF.

This chain joins TRBV24-1 and TRBJ2-5, with TRBD1 matching 12 bases. In germline, CDR1 is KGHDR, CDR2 SFDVKD. The V gene end was trimmed by 3 bases and the J gene end by 2 bases; junction bases not matched to a gene: 15. The CDR3 totals 20 residues. The CDR3 loop is CATSDPLGRGQGAIQETQYF. In DNA form, the CDR3 reads TGTGCCACCAGTGATCCCTTGGGGAGGGGACAGGGGGCTATTCAAGAGACCCAGTACTTC.

V usage is TRBV7-8 and J usage is TRBJ1-1; tentative D call: TRBD1 (5 bases). Germline lookup yields CDR1 SGHVS and CDR2 FQNEAQ. The CDR3 totals 14 residues. The V end was cut by 5 bases, the J end by 2 bases, with 12 bases between. CDR3 nucleotides: TGTGCCAGCAGCAGTCAAACAGGTAACACTGAAGCTTTCTTT. Its protein is CASSSQTGNTEAFF.